The present T cell receptor (beta chain) was sequenced within a study of yellow fever vaccine responses in identical twins. Points from the study as a whole: In identical twins, vaccine T cell responses appeared partly shared and partly individual.

As for this clonotype: Its target is unknown.

The V and J ends lost 5 bases and 8 bases, in that order; junction bases with no gene match: 5. CDR3 length: 15 amino acids. Looked up from germline, CDR1 is SNHLY and CDR2 is FYNNEI. MiXCR, applied by TCRdb to the RT-PCR reads, yields one record per CDR3 protein. This table holds 15,000 to 20,000 distinct CDR3 sequences, around 83% found once. This chain uses TRBV2 with TRBJ2-1, with 14 bases lining up with TRBD2. The material sequenced was T cells from blood (PBMCs), unsorted or a sorted subset (not recorded which), taken before or after yellow fever vaccination (not recorded which). This sequence originates from a young woman who received the yellow fever vaccine. The DNA for the CDR3 is TGTGCCAGCAGTCTGGGACTAGCGGGAGTCTATGAGCAGTTCTTC. Amino acid sequence: CASSLGLAGVYEQFF.